These 17 T cell receptor beta chains were sequenced from one sample in a study of T cell repertoires in cytomegalovirus infection. MiXCR, applied by TCRdb to the reads, yields one record per CDR3 protein. Among hundreds of thousands of distinct CDR3 sequences, 30% to 35% were seen once, and the ten largest hold 15% to 20%. No antigens are known for them. Sample: cultured PBMCs, taken from culture after CMV antigen stimulation. The receptors were sampled from a human donor in good health (CMV status not recorded). Some clones in this sample may be carry-over from other donors' samples.

The V and J genes are TRBV11-2 and TRBJ2-3; 7 positions match TRBD2. Trimming cost V 5 bases and J 3 bases; bases outside gene matches: 8. This CDR3 is 15 amino acids long. Germline assignment: CDR1 SGHAT and CDR2 FQNNGV. CDR3 coding DNA: TGTGCCAGCAGCCTAGCGGCTTTTTTGACAGATACGCAGTATTTT. Translation: CASSLAAFLTDTQYF.

This chain connects TRBV7-9 to TRBJ2-4; a possible D gene is TRBD2 (5 bases). This CDR3 has 18 amino acids. Trimming cost V 4 bases and J 0 bases, with 19 bases left between them. Germline V gene lookup returns CDR1 SEHNR and CDR2 FQNEAQ (reference sequence). The CDR3 DNA reads as TGTGCCAGCAGCTCCATCGGGGTGGAAGTACTAGCCAAAAACATTCAGTACTTC. Protein sequence: CASSSIGVEVLAKNIQYF.

V gene TRBV27 combines with J gene TRBJ2-1; D possibly corresponds to TRBD2 (5 bases). V lost 6 bases and J 2 bases, leaving 11 bases between the germline ends. This CDR3 has 14 amino acids. Germline CDR1 MNHEY, CDR2 SMNVEV (reference sequence). The CDR3 DNA reads as TGTGCCAGCAGGTCTTACGGGACCTACAATGAGCAGTTCTTC. It specifies CASRSYGTYNEQFF.

This sequence joins TRBV19 and TRBJ1-5, with a weak D call TRBD1 (5 bases). Germline CDR1 is LNHDA and CDR2 is SQIVND (reference sequence). V was pared by 1 base and J by 3 bases, with 10 bases between. This CDR3 contains 15 residues. CDR3 region: CASSIGSRDNQPQHF. The CDR3 region has the DNA TGTGCCAGTAGTATAGGATCCAGGGACAATCAGCCCCAGCATTTT.

This clonotype was picked up many times. The chain has TRBV7-2 and TRBJ2-1, with no clear D. The CDR3 contains 15 residues. CDR1 is SGHTA, CDR2 FQGNSA, per germline. Trimming stripped 5 bases from V and 3 bases from J, with 14 bases between. The CDR3 sequence is CASSPIGDFYNEQFF. As DNA, the CDR3 is TGTGCCAGCAGCCCGATCGGTGACTTCTACAATGAGCAGTTCTTC.

The chain uses TRBV19 and TRBJ1-5, with TRBD1 as a possible D gene (6 bases). There are 15 residues in the CDR3. V lost 2 bases and J 7 bases, leaving 15 bases between the germline ends. Per germline, CDR1 LNHDA and CDR2 SQIVND (reference sequence). In DNA, the CDR3 is TGTGCCAGTAGTATAATAGCATGGGGGGCCCAGCCCCAGCATTTT. Protein: CASSIIAWGAQPQHF.

The chain links TRBV6-5 to TRBJ2-2; possible D gene TRBD1, 6 bases. Looked up from germline, CDR1 is MNHEY and CDR2 is SVGAGI. V lost 1 base to trimming and J lost 0 bases, with 9 bases between them. The CDR3 loop spans 16 amino acids. The CDR3 nucleotides are TGTGCCAGCAGTTACTGGGGGCCGCCGAACACCGGGGAGCTGTTTTTT. It encodes CASSYWGPPNTGELFF.

This clonotype was seen ten or more times. The chain uses TRBV7-8 and TRBJ1-5; 7 bases match TRBD1. CDR1 and CDR2 (germline): SGHVS, FQNEAQ. This CDR3 is 16 amino acids long. V was pared by 4 bases and J by 4 bases, with 10 bases of the junction left unmatched. CDR3 in amino acids: CASSSGSTGKNQPQHF. CDR3 DNA: TGTGCCAGCAGCTCAGGGTCGACAGGGAAAAATCAGCCCCAGCATTTT.

This clonotype showed up many times. The chain employs TRBV7-2 and TRBJ1-1, with 10 bases lining up with TRBD1. V gave up 5 bases and J gave up 6 bases; unmatched junction bases: 6. The V gene's germline CDR1 is SGHTA and CDR2 FQGNSA. The CDR3 sequence is 14 residues long. DNA of the CDR3: TGTGCCAGCAGCCGGGACAGGGGTACCCCTGAAGCTTTCTTT. This codes for CASSRDRGTPEAFF.

This rearrangement joins TRBV4-1 to TRBJ2-5, with D possibly TRBD1 on 8 matching bases. The V end lost 1 base, the J end lost 5 bases, and 14 bases lay between the germline ends. The CDR3 consists of 15 residues. Germline V gene data show CDR1 as MGHRA and CDR2 as YSYEKL. For the CDR3, the DNA is TGCGCCAGCAGCCAAGGAGGACAGGGAGGGGAGACCCAGTACTTC. The encoded protein is CASSQGGQGGETQYF.

The V call is TRBV5-1, the J call TRBJ2-6; D unresolved. V was cut by 4 bases and J by 0 bases, with 5 bases left in between. The CDR3 loop spans 14 amino acids. Germline values: CDR1 SGHRS, CDR2 YFSETQ. The CDR3 protein is CASSTDSGANVLTF. CDR3 nucleotide sequence: TGCGCCAGCAGCACCGACTCTGGGGCCAACGTCCTGACTTTC.

In its sample, this clonotype was seen a few times. V gene TRBV28 combines with J gene TRBJ1-4; no clear D. V lost 2 bases and J 6 bases, leaving 19 bases between the germline ends. The V gene's germline CDR1 is MDHEN and CDR2 SYDVKM. The CDR3 loop spans 17 amino acids. The CDR3 sequence is CASSLPKRKRLYEKLFF. In DNA form, the CDR3 reads TGTGCCAGCAGTTTACCCAAAAGGAAACGGCTATATGAAAAACTGTTTTTT.

This clonotype was picked up a small number of times. CDR3 protein: CASSSPKSSGGADTQYF. For the CDR3, the DNA is TGTGCCAGCAGCTCCCCCAAGAGTAGCGGGGGGGCAGATACGCAGTATTTT. The J gene is TRBJ2-3, the V gene TRBV7-6, with 11 bases matching TRBD2. Germline V gene lookup returns CDR1 SGHVS and CDR2 FNYEAQ. V dropped 4 bases and J dropped 4; count of bases not matched to a gene: 10. The CDR3 is 17 amino acids.

The gene calls are TRBV30 and TRBJ2-5, with D unclear. Trimming left V 3 bases short and J 5 bases short, with 13 bases between. The CDR3 loop spans 13 amino acids. Looked up from germline, CDR1 is GTSNPN and CDR2 is SVGIG (reference sequence). The CDR3, as DNA: TGTGCCTGGAGGGGAACCTTGGTGGAGACCCAGTACTTC. This codes for CAWRGTLVETQYF.

This sequence joins TRBV2 and TRBJ2-7; D is unclear. Germline V gene lookup returns CDR1 SNHLY and CDR2 FYNNEI. This CDR3 has 13 amino acids. The V and J ends lost 1 base and 3 bases respectively, with 7 bases between them. The chain's CDR3 is CASSEEFSYEQYF. CDR3 nucleotides: TGTGCCAGCAGTGAAGAATTCAGCTACGAGCAGTACTTC.

The genes are TRBV20-1 and TRBJ2-7; D is undetermined. The V gene's germline CDR1 is DFQATT and CDR2 SNEGSKA (reference sequence). The CDR3 consists of 11 residues. Deletions cut 0 bases from V and 6 bases from J, with 6 bases between. The CDR3 coding sequence is TGCAGTGCTAGAGAGTTGGGCGAGCAGTACTTC. Its translation: CSARELGEQYF.

This clonotype has only a few counts. This chain joins TRBV20-1 and TRBJ2-7, with TRBD2 as a possible D gene (5 bases). With 2 bases removed from V and 6 bases from J, the gap between germline ends came to 11 bases. Germline V gives CDR1 DFQATT, CDR2 SNEGSKA (reference sequence). This CDR3 has 12 residues. Here the CDR3 reads CSARLQEAEQYF. The CDR3 DNA is TGCAGTGCTAGACTCCAGGAGGCCGAGCAGTACTTC.